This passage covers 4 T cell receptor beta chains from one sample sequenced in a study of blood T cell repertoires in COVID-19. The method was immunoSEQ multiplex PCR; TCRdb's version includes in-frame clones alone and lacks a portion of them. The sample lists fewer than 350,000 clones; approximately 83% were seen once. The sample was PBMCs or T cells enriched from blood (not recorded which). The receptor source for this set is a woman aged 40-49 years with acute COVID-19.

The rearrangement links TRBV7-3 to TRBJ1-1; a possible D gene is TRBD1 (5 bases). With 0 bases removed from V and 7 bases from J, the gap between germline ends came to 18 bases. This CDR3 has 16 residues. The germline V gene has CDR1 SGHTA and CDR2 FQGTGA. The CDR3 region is CASSLTYSLQDSEAFF. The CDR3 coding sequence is TGTGCCAGCAGCTTAACGTATTCCCTCCAAGACAGTGAAGCTTTCTTT. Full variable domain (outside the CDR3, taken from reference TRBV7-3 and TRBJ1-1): GAGVSQTPSNKVTEKGKYVELRCDPISGHTALYWYRQSLGQGPEFLIYFQGTGAADDSGLPNDRFFAVRPEGSVSTLKIQRTERGDSAVYLCASSLTYSLQDSEAFFGQGTRLTVV.

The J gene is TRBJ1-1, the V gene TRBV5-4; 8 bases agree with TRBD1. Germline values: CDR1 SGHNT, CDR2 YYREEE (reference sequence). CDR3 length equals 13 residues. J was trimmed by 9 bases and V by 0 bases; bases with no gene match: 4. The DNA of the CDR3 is TGTGCCAGCAGCTTGGGGCAGGGGGCCAAAGCTTTCTTT. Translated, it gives CASSLGQGAKAFF.

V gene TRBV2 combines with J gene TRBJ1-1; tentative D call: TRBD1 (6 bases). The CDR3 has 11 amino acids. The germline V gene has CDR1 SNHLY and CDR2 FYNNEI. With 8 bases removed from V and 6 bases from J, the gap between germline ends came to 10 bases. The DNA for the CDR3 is TGTGCCAGCGAGACAGGCCCTGAAGCTTTCTTT. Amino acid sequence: CASETGPEAFF.

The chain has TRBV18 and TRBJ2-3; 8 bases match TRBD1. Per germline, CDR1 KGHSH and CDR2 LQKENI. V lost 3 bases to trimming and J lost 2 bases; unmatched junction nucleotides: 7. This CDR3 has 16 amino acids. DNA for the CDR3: TGTGCCAGCTCACCCGGTAGGACAGGGTACACAGATACGCAGTATTTT. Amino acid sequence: CASSPGRTGYTDTQYF.